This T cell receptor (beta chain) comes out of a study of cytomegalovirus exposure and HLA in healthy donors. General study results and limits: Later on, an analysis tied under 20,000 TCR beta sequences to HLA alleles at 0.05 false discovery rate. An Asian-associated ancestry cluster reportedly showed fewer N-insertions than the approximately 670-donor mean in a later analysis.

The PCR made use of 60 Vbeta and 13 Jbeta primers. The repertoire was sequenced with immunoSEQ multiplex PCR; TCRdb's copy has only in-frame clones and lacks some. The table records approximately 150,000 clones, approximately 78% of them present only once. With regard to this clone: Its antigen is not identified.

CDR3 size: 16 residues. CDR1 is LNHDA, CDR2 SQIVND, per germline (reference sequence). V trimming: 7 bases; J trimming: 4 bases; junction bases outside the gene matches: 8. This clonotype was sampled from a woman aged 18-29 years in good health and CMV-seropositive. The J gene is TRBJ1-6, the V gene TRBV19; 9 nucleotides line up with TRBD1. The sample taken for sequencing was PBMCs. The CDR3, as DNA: TGTGCCAGTACCTCGGACAGGGGAGATTATAATTCACCCCTCCACTTT. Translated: CASTSDRGDYNSPLHF. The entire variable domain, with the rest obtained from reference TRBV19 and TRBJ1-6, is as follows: DGGITQSPKYLFRKEGQNVTLSCEQNLNHDAMYWYRQDPGQGLRLIYYSQIVNDFQKGDIAEGYSVSREKKESFPLTVTSAQKNPTAFYLCASTSDRGDYNSPLHFGNGTRLTVT.